This entry concerns a single T cell receptor beta chain. This record comes from a study of blood T cell repertoires in COVID-19. Turning to the study itself: Samples of COVID-19 (acute and convalescent) were obtained from the United States, Italy and Spain. Sources were T cells, B-cell-depleted T cells, or PBMCs; the material itself was cDNA or gDNA.

This CDR3 region has 13 residues. The ends lost 5 bases at V and 7 bases at J; junction bases unmatched: 4. Per germline, CDR1 SGHAT and CDR2 FQDESV (reference sequence). Method: immunoSEQ multiplex PCR; TCRdb's copy keeps in-frame clones and lacks some. The data show more than 300,000 clones, 80% to 90% seen once. This sequence joins TRBV11-1 and TRBJ1-4, with TRBD1 identical over 7 bases. The source of this sequence is a woman aged 25-40 years with COVID-19, enrolled during active disease. The sample comprised peripheral blood. The CDR3 sequence: CASSVHRGEKLFF. The DNA for the CDR3 is TGTGCCAGCAGCGTACACAGGGGTGAAAAACTGTTTTTT. The whole variable domain, filled in from reference TRBV11-1 and TRBJ1-4, reads EAEVAQSPRYKITEKSQAVAFWCDPISGHATLYWYRQILGQGPELLVQFQDESVVDDSQLPKDRFSAERLKGVDSTLKIQPAELGDSAMYLCASSVHRGEKLFFGSGTQLSVL.